This T cell receptor (beta chain) is drawn from a study of T cell changes during pregnancy in multiple sclerosis. The CDR3 has 15 residues. V was clipped by 6 bases and J by 3 bases, with 18 bases between them. Germline CDR1 reads LNHDA; CDR2 reads SQIVND (reference sequence). This clone has only one observation. TCRdb keeps only in-frame clones here, not all; method: immunoSEQ multiplex PCR. This sample has about 52,000 clones, with 92% found just once. The rearrangement joins TRBV19 to TRBJ2-7; TRBD1 might be the D (6 bases). The sequence was obtained from a female donor in good health, enrolled as a control in a pregnancy study. Sequenced here: CD4+ T cells from peripheral blood mononuclear cells, sampled after pregnancy. The CDR3 reads CASRNGQGLYYEQYF. The CDR3 DNA reads TGTGCCAGTAGAAACGGTCAGGGGTTATACTACGAGCAGTACTTC.